The rows below give T cell receptor beta chains drawn from one sample of a study of Tregs in tolerant kidney transplant recipients. Generated by immunoSEQ multiplex PCR, the TCRdb table keeps only in-frame clones and is missing some. The data show about 83,000 clones, with 98% seen just once and roughly 0.59% held by the top ten. The material sequenced was CD4+ T cells from blood, taken before the transplant. Every receptor here comes from a human donor who received a combined kidney and bone marrow transplant. Each CDR3 is given with its conserved first and last residue. The order of the fields is J gene, D gene, CDR3 length, clone size, V gene, CDR3 DNA, CDR3 protein. D genes are given only for firm matches. Not every row has a clone size; where given, it reads once, few, many or a size class.

TRBJ2-7,TRBD2,17,once,TRBV7-9,TGTGCCAGCAGCTGGCCTAGCGGGGGGGCCCCTGAGATCGAGCAGTACTTC,CASSWPSGGAPEIEQYF
TRBJ2-1,TRBD2,16,.,TRBV30,TGTGCCTGGAGTTTTTCCGGACTAGCGCACTACAATGAGCAGTTCTTC,CAWSFSGLAHYNEQFF
TRBJ2-1,.,17,.,TRBV11-2,TGTGCCAGCAGCTTAGATAGGGGGAACCCCCAACTTGATGAGCAGTTCTTC,CASSLDRGNPQLDEQFF
TRBJ1-1,.,13,.,TRBV7-9,TGTGCCAGCACCCTAGAGGGTGACACTGAAGCTTTCTTT,CASTLEGDTEAFF
TRBJ2-7,.,13,.,TRBV9,TGTGCCAGCAGCGTAGGGCCAGCCTACGAGCAGTACTTC,CASSVGPAYEQYF
TRBJ2-1,.,15,.,TRBV7-3,TGTGCCAGCAGCTTAATCGGGGGAACCTACAATGAGCAGTTCTTC,CASSLIGGTYNEQFF
TRBJ2-1,.,14,.,TRBV19,TGTGCCACCTCAGGGGTCCACTCCTACAATGAGCAGTTCTTC,CATSGVHSYNEQFF
TRBJ1-4,.,14,.,TRBV19,TGTGCCAGTAGCTCTGGGGAGTTTTGGGAAAAACTGTTTTTT,CASSSGEFWEKLFF
TRBJ2-5,TRBD2,16,.,TRBV7-6,TGTGCCAGCAGCTGGGCTCGGACTAGCGGAAAAGAGACCCAGTACTTC,CASSWARTSGKETQYF
TRBJ2-1,TRBD1,15,.,TRBV19,TGTGCCAGTAGTGGCCTAGGGACAGGCGCGAATGAGCAGTTCTTC,CASSGLGTGANEQFF
TRBJ2-2,TRBD1,17,.,TRBV19,TGTGCCAGTAGGAAGACAGGGATAGTAGAAAACACCGGGGAGCTGTTTTTT,CASRKTGIVENTGELFF
TRBJ1-2,TRBD1,15,.,TRBV2,TGTGCCAGCAAAATACCGGGACAGGGTAGGGGTGGCTACACCTTC,CASKIPGQGRGGYTF
TRBJ2-1,TRBD2,15,.,TRBV7-2,TGTGCCAGCAGCTTAGTGGCTAGCGGTTACAATGAGCAGTTCTTC,CASSLVASGYNEQFF
TRBJ2-3,.,16,.,TRBV4-2,TGTGCCAGCAGCCGAGATCGGCGGGGGCCTACAGATACGCAGTATTTT,CASSRDRRGPTDTQYF
TRBJ2-1,TRBD1,15,.,TRBV2,TGTGCCAGCAGTGAATGGACAGGGGGGTACAATGAGCAGTTCTTC,CASSEWTGGYNEQFF
TRBJ2-7,.,14,.,TRBV28,TGTGCCAGCAGTCCCCATGGGGGGACCTACGAGCAGTACTTC,CASSPHGGTYEQYF
TRBJ1-4,.,14,.,TRBV5-1,TGCGCCAGCAGCCCGTCGGTCTCTAATGAAAAACTGTTTTTT,CASSPSVSNEKLFF
TRBJ2-2,.,15,once,TRBV5-1,TGCGCCAGCAGCTTTTGGGGGGCGAACACCGGGGAGCTGTTTTTT,CASSFWGANTGELFF
TRBJ2-7,.,12,once,TRBV5-1,TGCGCCAGCAGCTCACAGGCCTACGAGCAGTACTTC,CASSSQAYEQYF
TRBJ2-7,.,15,once,TRBV4-1,TGCGCCAGCAGCCACCCCCCTGGCAGGGTAAACGAGCAGTACTTC,CASSHPPGRVNEQYF